This TCR beta chain was sequenced for a study of PD-L1 blockade in urothelial cancer. Study in general: Across blood samples, T cells had a median count of around 140,000.

Trimming took 1 base from V and 3 from J; bases not matched to a gene: 2. The CDR3 contains 14 residues. Per the germline V gene, CDR1 is SGHRS and CDR2 is YFSETQ. Spiked synthetic TCR analogs estimated absolute template abundance per PCR. Sequenced by immunoSEQ multiplex PCR; TCRdb stores in-frame clones only, minus some. The sample includes tens of thousands of clones, approximately 86% of them seen just once. Noted time point: pretreatment peripheral blood. Each individual provided 1 to 8 samples (taken pretreatment and on-treatment). The source material was PBMCs, sampled around atezolizumab (anti-PD-L1) treatment. The sequence derives from a man aged 60 to 75 with urothelial cancer. The rearrangement links TRBV5-1 to TRBJ1-2, with 8 bases aligning to TRBD1. In nucleotides, the CDR3 is TGCGCCAGCAGCTTGTCAGGGGGCGACTATGGCTACACCTTC. Its protein is CASSLSGGDYGYTF.